These 28 T cell receptor beta chains came from one sample sequenced in a study of T cell responses to AZD1222 COVID-19 vaccine. Assay: immunoSEQ multiplex PCR; the TCRdb copy retains only in-frame clones and omits some. The table includes 150,000 or so clones, 90% detected once. Source: peripheral blood, taken 28 days after the second AZD1222 dose. These receptors came from an adult who received the AZD1222 COVID-19 vaccine.

The chain combines TRBV9 with TRBJ1-2; possibly TRBD1 for D (5 bases). Germline CDR1 is SGDLS and CDR2 is YYNGEE. Trimming removed 1 base from V and 3 bases from J, with 10 bases in between. CDR3 length equals 14 residues. The CDR3 loop reads CASSVSGRDYGYTF. The CDR3 DNA reads TGTGCCAGCAGCGTATCAGGGAGGGACTATGGCTACACCTTC. Full variable domain (outside the CDR3, taken from reference TRBV9 and TRBJ1-2): DSGVTQTPKHLITATGQRVTLRCSPRSGDLSVYWYQQSLDQGLQFLIQYYNGEERAKGNILERFSAQQFPDLHSELNLSSLELGDSALYFCASSVSGRDYGYTFGSGTRLTVV.

V and J are TRBV29-1 and TRBJ1-5; 10 bases align to TRBD1. The V gene end was trimmed by 4 bases and the J gene end by 5 bases; junction bases not matched to a gene: 5. The germline gives CDR1 SQVTM, CDR2 ANQGSEA. This CDR3 comprises 14 residues. DNA for the CDR3: TGCAGCGTTGGACAGGGGGCAGGAGATCAGCCCCAGCATTTT. Translated, it gives CSVGQGAGDQPQHF.

CDR3 in DNA: TGTGCCAGCAGCTCCTCCCCTCACGAGCAGTACTTC. This translates into CASSSSPHEQYF. This chain links TRBV7-8 with TRBJ2-7; no clear D. The CDR3 sequence is 12 residues long. Germline assignment: CDR1 SGHVS and CDR2 FQNEAQ. Trimming took 4 bases from V and 5 from J, leaving 9 bases between them.

The rearrangement links TRBV4-2 to TRBJ2-7, with 11 bases fitting TRBD2. This CDR3 is 15 amino acids long. CDR1 and CDR2 from the germline V gene are LGHNA and YNFKEQ. V lost 2 bases to trimming and J lost 2 bases; unmatched junction nucleotides: 2. CDR3: CASSQISGRAYEQYF. CDR3 nucleotides: TGTGCCAGCAGCCAAATTAGCGGGAGGGCCTACGAGCAGTACTTC.

The gene calls are TRBV24-1 and TRBJ2-3; the D is unclear. Looked up from germline, CDR1 is KGHDR and CDR2 is SFDVKD. This CDR3 region has 12 residues. V lost 1 base and J 10 bases, leaving 8 bases between the germline ends. CDR3 amino acids: CATSDFRMPQYF. In nucleotides, the CDR3 is TGTGCCACCAGTGATTTTCGGATGCCGCAGTATTTT.

The chain has TRBV7-2 and TRBJ1-1; 7 nucleotides line up with TRBD1. Germline V gene data show CDR1 as SGHTA and CDR2 as FQGNSA. Germline trimming cut 5 bases from V and 6 bases from J; bases unmatched to any gene: 9. The CDR3 runs to 14 residues. In DNA form, the CDR3 reads TGTGCCAGCAGCCTGCGACAGGGTCGTCCTGAAGCTTTCTTT. Translated: CASSLRQGRPEAFF.

V is TRBV28 and J is TRBJ1-5; the D is unclear. Germline values: CDR1 MDHEN, CDR2 SYDVKM. The CDR3 sequence is 19 residues long. Between the trimmed V and J ends, which lost 6 bases and 0 bases, there was a span of 24 bases. This CDR3 is CASSPLWQACTRSNQPQHF. CDR3 bases: TGTGCCAGCAGCCCCTTATGGCAGGCCTGCACCCGTAGCAATCAGCCCCAGCATTTT.

The chain recombines TRBV5-4 with TRBJ1-1; no clear D. CDR1 and CDR2 (germline): SGHNT, YYREEE (reference sequence). Trimming cost V 4 bases and J 7 bases, with 14 bases left between them. The CDR3 sequence is 13 residues long. The CDR3 DNA reads as TGTGCCAGCAGCCAGGCTCGCCGCAATGAAGCTTTCTTT. This codes for CASSQARRNEAFF.

The chain recombines TRBV6-6 with TRBJ2-3; D not certain. In germline, CDR1 is MNHNY, CDR2 SVGAGI (reference sequence). This CDR3 has 14 residues. Between the trimmed V and J ends, which lost 5 bases and 8 bases, there was a span of 17 bases. CDR3 protein: CASSLELAQVTQYF. CDR3 sequence (DNA): TGTGCCAGCAGTCTAGAGTTGGCCCAAGTTACGCAGTATTTT.

This chain uses TRBV30 with TRBJ1-2; 8 bases map to TRBD1. Trimming took 5 bases from V and 5 from J; bases not matched to a gene: 4. The germline V gene encodes CDR1 GTSNPN and CDR2 SVGIG (reference sequence). CDR3 length: 12 residues. The CDR3 sequence is CAWDRGWYGYTF. The CDR3 DNA sequence: TGTGCCTGGGACAGGGGATGGTATGGCTACACCTTC.

The genes are TRBV24-1 and TRBJ1-6; D gene unclear. This CDR3 is 17 amino acids long. With 4 bases removed from V and 4 bases from J, the gap between germline ends came to 16 bases. Germline CDR1 is KGHDR and CDR2 is SFDVKD. The CDR3 sequence: CATSDQQRWVYNSPLHF. As DNA, the CDR3 is TGTGCCACCAGTGACCAGCAGCGGTGGGTGTATAATTCACCCCTCCACTTT.

The J gene is TRBJ2-7, the V gene TRBV28; a possible D gene is TRBD1 (6 bases). V lost 6 bases to trimming and J lost 5 bases, with 14 bases between them. Per the germline V gene, CDR1 is MDHEN and CDR2 is SYDVKM. The CDR3 extends over 13 amino acids. CDR3 DNA sequence: TGTGCCAGCAGGCCGACAGGACTCCACGAGCAGTACTTC. Protein product: CASRPTGLHEQYF. The full variable domain, in which reference TRBV28 and TRBJ2-7 provide the parts outside the CDR3, is DVKVTQSSRYLVKRTGEKVFLECVQDMDHENMFWYRQDPGLGLRLIYFSYDVKMKEKGDIPEGYSVSREKKERFSLILESASTNQTSMYLCASRPTGLHEQYFGPGTRLTVT.

The chain links TRBV7-6 to TRBJ2-1; D uncertain. Trimming shortened V by 5 bases and J by 6 bases, and 14 bases separated the two germline ends. Germline CDR1 and CDR2: SGHVS and FNYEAQ. CDR3 length: 14 amino acids. In DNA form, the CDR3 reads TGTGCCAGCAGCCCCTCTTCGTATAGCAATGAGCAGTTCTTC. Protein: CASSPSSYSNEQFF.

V gene TRBV3-1 (or the pseudogene TRBV3-2) combines with J gene TRBJ2-5; no definite D call. V dropped 3 bases and J dropped 1 base, with 6 bases sitting between them. In germline, CDR1 is LGHDT, CDR2 YNNKEL (reference sequence). The CDR3 is 13 amino acids. CDR3 nucleotides: TGTGCCAGCAGCCAGTCCCCCCAAGAGACCCAGTACTTC. Its protein is CASSQSPQETQYF.

This sequence joins TRBV25-1 and TRBJ2-1; perhaps TRBD2 as D (7 bases). Germline V gene lookup returns CDR1 MGHDK and CDR2 SYGVNS. Deletions cut 4 bases from V and 3 bases from J, with 19 bases between. The CDR3 is made up of 17 amino acids. The CDR3 nucleotides are TGTGCCAGCAGTGCCTCCCGGGGGGCGGGGGACTACAATGAGCAGTTCTTC. Its protein is CASSASRGAGDYNEQFF.

The V gene is TRBV5-6, the J gene TRBJ1-6, with TRBD1 matching over 8 bases. After removal of 3 bases from V and 7 bases from J, the junction contained 9 bases not matched to a gene. The CDR3 extends over 16 amino acids. The germline V gene has CDR1 SGHDT and CDR2 YYEEEE. As DNA, the CDR3 is TGTGCCAGCAGCTCCATTGGACAGGGCCTGAATTCACCCCTCCACTTT. Translated: CASSSIGQGLNSPLHF.

This chain uses TRBV4-1 with TRBJ2-2; D not certain. Germline CDR1 reads MGHRA; CDR2 reads YSYEKL. Trimming took off 1 base at V and 4 bases at J, with 16 bases between the two ends. This CDR3 is built from 17 residues. CDR3: CASSQANLVGITGELFF. CDR3 nucleotide sequence: TGCGCCAGCAGCCAAGCCAATCTTGTGGGTATCACCGGGGAGCTGTTTTTT.

The rearrangement uses TRBV23-1 and TRBJ1-5, with TRBD1 as a possible D gene (5 bases). TRBV23-1 belongs to the ORF category, with a function that is uncertain. Between the trimmed V and J ends, which lost 5 bases and 3 bases, there was a span of 14 bases. CDR3 size: 15 residues. The CDR3 loop is CASSSRGVFNQPQHF. The CDR3, as DNA: TGCGCCAGCAGTTCCCGGGGGGTTTTCAATCAGCCCCAGCATTTT.

The gene calls are TRBV5-1 and TRBJ2-7; the match to TRBD2 covers 7 bases. Looked up from germline, CDR1 is SGHRS and CDR2 is YFSETQ. After removal of 4 bases from V and 2 bases from J, the junction contained 6 bases not matched to a gene. CDR3 size: 14 residues. The CDR3: CASSPRTSPYEQYF. CDR3 coding DNA: TGCGCCAGCAGCCCCCGGACTAGTCCCTACGAGCAGTACTTC.

This clone appeared once. The rearrangement uses TRBV3-1 (or the pseudogene TRBV3-2) and TRBJ1-4; TRBD1 might be the D (5 bases). Trimming removed 5 bases at V and 8 bases at J, with 21 bases between. This CDR3 is built from 16 residues. Germline lookup yields CDR1 LGHDT and CDR2 YNNKEL (reference sequence). The CDR3 spells CASSIGRGVRLEKLFF. As DNA, the CDR3 is TGTGCCAGCAGCATCGGAAGGGGTGTTAGGCTAGAAAAACTGTTTTTT.

The chain carries TRBV18 and TRBJ2-1; maybe TRBD2 (6 bases). The length of the CDR3 is 16 residues. Looked up from germline, CDR1 is KGHSH and CDR2 is LQKENI. Trimming removed 4 bases from V and 1 base from J, with 14 bases in between. The CDR3 protein is CASSREIAVSYNEQFF. CDR3 in DNA: TGTGCCAGCTCACGAGAGATAGCGGTATCCTACAATGAGCAGTTCTTC.

The chain carries TRBV28 and TRBJ1-2, with TRBD1 matching over 8 bases. The CDR3 is 15 amino acids. Trimming took 4 bases from V and 2 from J; bases not matched to a gene: 6. The V gene's germline CDR1 is MDHEN and CDR2 SYDVKM. The CDR3 spells CASSSPRQGNYGYTF. CDR3 DNA sequence: TGTGCCAGCAGTTCACCGAGACAGGGGAACTATGGCTACACCTTC.

The count of this clone is one. J is TRBJ1-5 and V is TRBV6-6; weak D call: TRBD1 (6 bases). CDR1 is MNHNY, CDR2 SVGAGI, per germline (reference sequence). The germline V and J ends were trimmed by 6 bases and 1 base, with 16 bases remaining between them. The CDR3 loop spans 16 amino acids. CDR3 coding DNA: TGTGCCAGCAGAGGACAACAGGGAGGGAGCAATCAGCCCCAGCATTTT. Translation: CASRGQQGGSNQPQHF.

This clone was counted once. This rearrangement joins TRBV9 to TRBJ1-1; tentative D call: TRBD1 (6 bases). Germline CDR1 is SGDLS and CDR2 is YYNGEE. Deletions cut 3 bases from V and 2 bases from J, with 14 bases between. The CDR3 has 15 residues. CDR3 region: CASSARGGRNTEAFF. For the CDR3, the DNA is TGTGCCAGCAGCGCCAGAGGGGGTCGTAACACTGAAGCTTTCTTT.

The V and J genes are TRBV28 and TRBJ1-4; 12 positions match TRBD1. Losses at the gene ends were 4 bases for V and 4 bases for J; bases not matched to a gene: 7. Germline CDR1 MDHEN, CDR2 SYDVKM. The CDR3 is 17 amino acids. DNA for the CDR3: TGTGCCAGCAGTTCGGGACAGGGGGCGCGGGGTAATGAAAAACTGTTTTTT. Protein: CASSSGQGARGNEKLFF. The full variable domain, with the rest looked up from reference TRBV28 and TRBJ1-4, is DVKVTQSSRYLVKRTGEKVFLECVQDMDHENMFWYRQDPGLGLRLIYFSYDVKMKEKGDIPEGYSVSREKKERFSLILESASTNQTSMYLCASSSGQGARGNEKLFFGSGTQLSVL.

This clone came up once. This chain links TRBV10-3 with TRBJ1-1; TRBD1 is a possible D gene (6 bases). The CDR3 totals 13 residues. The germline gives CDR1 ENHRY, CDR2 SYGVKD. The V end lost 6 bases, the J end lost 2 bases, and 10 bases lay between the germline ends. CDR3 in amino acids: CAISLTGNTEAFF. The CDR3 bases are TGTGCCATCAGCTTGACAGGAAACACTGAAGCTTTCTTT.

The V gene is TRBV12-3 or TRBV12-4, the J gene TRBJ2-5, with 9 bases fitting TRBD1. V gave up 7 bases and J gave up 4 bases; unmatched junction bases: 4. This CDR3 comprises 13 residues. CDR3: CASKTGGRETQYF. CDR3 DNA: TGTGCCAGCAAAACAGGGGGCAGAGAGACCCAGTACTTC.

Regarding this clone: This specimen includes other DNA sequences encoding the same CDR3. This rearrangement joins TRBV19 to TRBJ2-5; D is ambiguous. This CDR3 has 11 residues. With 1 base removed from V and 4 bases from J, the gap between germline ends came to 1 base. From germline, CDR1 is LNHDA and CDR2 SQIVND (reference sequence). The CDR3 coding sequence is TGTGCCAGTAGTATAGCAGAGACCCAGTACTTC. It codes for CASSIAETQYF.